This TCR beta chain comes out of a study of T cells in tumors after PD-1 blockade. Looking at the study overall: Prior checkpoint blockade, systemic immunosuppressant use, or anti-cancer therapy within 4 weeks excluded patients. Some patients also took daily vismodegib 150 mg during anti-PD-1 treatment. Regarding the study as a whole: Some novel exhausted tumor clones appeared in pre-treatment blood, suggesting peripheral recruitment.

As concerns this clone: Its antigen is not identified.

Measured with immunoSEQ multiplex PCR; TCRdb has only the in-frame clones, and not every one. The sample carries roughly 50,000 clones, 81% recorded once. The specimen was PBMCs, collected before anti-PD-1 treatment. The receptor was isolated from a human donor with basal cell carcinoma.

This CDR3 reads CASSLRGLRTDTQYF. In nucleotides, the CDR3 is TGTGCCAGCAGTTTAAGGGGGCTAAGGACAGATACGCAGTATTTT. This rearrangement joins TRBV28 to TRBJ2-3, with 7 bases identical to TRBD1. Germline V CDR1 and CDR2: MDHEN, SYDVKM. Trimming at V came to 2 bases and at J to 3 bases, leaving 5 bases not matched to a gene. This CDR3 comprises 15 residues.